This T cell receptor beta chain was identified in a study of cytomegalovirus exposure and HLA in healthy donors. Study-level information: Earlier results showed roughly 120 million unique TCR beta sequences derived from 150 million to 200 million T cells. Study-level results: TCR beta sequences reportedly predicted most subjects' HLA-A and HLA-B alleles accurately.

The primer mix had 60 Vbeta and 13 Jbeta primers. TCRdb's table, derived via immunoSEQ multiplex PCR, lists solely in-frame clones and lacks some. The table lists around 190,000 clones, about 80% of them singletons. Comment on this clone: Antigen: not known.

Trimming shortened V by 4 bases and J by 5 bases, and 8 bases separated the two germline ends. CDR1 is SEHNR, CDR2 FQNEAQ, per germline (reference sequence). This CDR3 contains 12 residues. Sequencing used PBMCs. This receptor was taken from a woman between 35 and 50 years old in good health and CMV-seronegative. J is TRBJ2-5 and V is TRBV7-9; D not resolved. CDR3 loop: CASSSYLETQYF. The CDR3 DNA sequence: TGTGCCAGCAGCTCGTACTTGGAGACCCAGTACTTC.